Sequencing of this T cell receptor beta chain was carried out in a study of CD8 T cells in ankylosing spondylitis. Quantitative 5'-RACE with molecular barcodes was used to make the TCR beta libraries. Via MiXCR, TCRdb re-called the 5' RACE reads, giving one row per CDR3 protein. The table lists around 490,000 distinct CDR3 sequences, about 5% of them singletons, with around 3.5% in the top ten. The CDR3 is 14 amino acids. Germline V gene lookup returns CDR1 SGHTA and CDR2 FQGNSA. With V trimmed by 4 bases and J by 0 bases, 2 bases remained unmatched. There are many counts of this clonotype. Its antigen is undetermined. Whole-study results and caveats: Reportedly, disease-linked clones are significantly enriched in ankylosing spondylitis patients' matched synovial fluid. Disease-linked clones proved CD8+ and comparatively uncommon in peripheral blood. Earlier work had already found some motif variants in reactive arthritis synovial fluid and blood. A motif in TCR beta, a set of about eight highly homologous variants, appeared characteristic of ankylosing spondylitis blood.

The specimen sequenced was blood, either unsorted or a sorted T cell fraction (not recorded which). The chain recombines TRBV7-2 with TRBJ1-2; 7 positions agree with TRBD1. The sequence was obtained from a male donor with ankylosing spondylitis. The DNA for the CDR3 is TGTGCCAGCAGCTGGGACAGAGCTAACTATGGCTACACCTTC. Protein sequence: CASSWDRANYGYTF.